The TCR beta chain described here comes from a study of CD8+ T cells in alopecia areata. Study outcomes and limitations: Scalp samples also yield sequences from resident alphabeta T cells of normal skin. Lesional scalp, especially alopecia totalis/universalis, showed higher clonality than normal scalp. Persistence during tofacitinib was seen for many expanded lesional clones in scalp and blood.

Concerning this clone: As yet, its antigen is unknown.

Treatment specified: oral pan-JAK inhibitor, 5-10 mg twice daily. Alopecia areata patients provided lesional scalp punch biopsies and peripheral blood. V was pared by 6 bases and J by 3 bases, with 15 bases between. The CDR3 contains 13 residues. Germline V gives CDR1 SQVTM, CDR2 ANQGSEA. Reverse transcribed after extraction, RNA yielded cDNA as the sequencing template. Assay: immunoSEQ multiplex PCR; the TCRdb copy retains only in-frame clones and omits some. Of some 100,000 clones listed, roughly 60% are singletons. The genes are TRBV29-1 and TRBJ2-7; D assignment may be TRBD1 or TRBD2 (5 bases each). Material: CD8+ T cells sorted from blood, obtained at week 4, from a patient treated with tofacitinib. The sequence came from a human donor with alopecia areata. The CDR3 DNA reads TGCAGCGTAGACCGGGACGGGTACTACGAGCAGTACTTC. This codes for CSVDRDGYYEQYF.